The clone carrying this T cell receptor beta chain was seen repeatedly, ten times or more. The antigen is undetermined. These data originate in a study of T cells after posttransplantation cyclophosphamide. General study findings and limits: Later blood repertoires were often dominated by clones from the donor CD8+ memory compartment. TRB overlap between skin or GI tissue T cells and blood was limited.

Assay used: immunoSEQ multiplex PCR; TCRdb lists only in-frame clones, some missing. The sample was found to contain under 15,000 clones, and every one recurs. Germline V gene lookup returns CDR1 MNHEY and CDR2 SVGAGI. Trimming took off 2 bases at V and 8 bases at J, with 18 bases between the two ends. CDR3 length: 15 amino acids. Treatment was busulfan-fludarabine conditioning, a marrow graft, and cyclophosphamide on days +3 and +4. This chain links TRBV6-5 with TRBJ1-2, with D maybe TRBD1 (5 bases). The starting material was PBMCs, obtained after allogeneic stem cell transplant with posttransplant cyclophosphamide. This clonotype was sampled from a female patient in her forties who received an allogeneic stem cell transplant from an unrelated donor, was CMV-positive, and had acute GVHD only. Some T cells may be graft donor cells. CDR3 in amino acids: CASSYGLGQGGGYTF. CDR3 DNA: TGTGCCAGCAGTTACGGCCTCGGGCAGGGTGGCGGCTACACCTTC.